The 31 T cell receptor beta chains below all came from one sample that was sequenced in a study of blood T cell repertoires in COVID-19. Some clones are missing from TCRdb's copy, which holds only in-frame ones; the method was immunoSEQ multiplex PCR. Of 400,000 or so clones in the sample, 85% to 90% are singletons; the top ten hold approximately 1.2%. Material: PBMCs or T cells enriched from blood (not recorded which). The origin of the receptors is a man aged 25 to 40 who had recovered from COVID-19.

The DNA for the CDR3 is TGCGCCAGCAGCTTGGCGGGACTAGCGACCTCCTACGAGCAGTACTTC. Its translation: CASSLAGLATSYEQYF. The chain couples TRBV5-1 to TRBJ2-7; 10 bases match TRBD2. This CDR3 is built from 16 residues. Germline assignment: CDR1 SGHRS and CDR2 YFSETQ. J gave up 0 bases and V 0 bases, and 3 bases lay outside the gene matches.

The rearrangement links TRBV7-9 to TRBJ2-4, with a tentative D call TRBD2 (5 bases). This CDR3 contains 17 residues. V was clipped by 3 bases and J by 5 bases, with 20 bases between them. Germline CDR1 is SEHNR and CDR2 is FQNEAQ (reference sequence). CDR3 sequence (DNA): TGTGCCAGCAGCTTGGGAGCTATTGGTCACACCGAAAACATTCAGTACTTC. Its translation is CASSLGAIGHTENIQYF.

The J gene is TRBJ2-1, the V gene TRBV5-5; 10 bases fit TRBD2. With V trimmed by 6 bases and J by 3 bases, 6 bases remained unmatched. The germline CDR1 and CDR2 sequences are SGHKS and YYEKEE (reference sequence). The CDR3 runs to 15 residues. The CDR3 reads CASNLAGANYNEQFF. CDR3 coding DNA: TGTGCCAGCAACCTAGCGGGAGCGAACTACAATGAGCAGTTCTTC.

V gene TRBV21-1 combines with J gene TRBJ2-1; TRBD2, the D gene given by the table, was not confirmed from the DNA. TRBV21-1 is a documented pseudogene. CDR3 size: 17 residues. The CDR3 coding sequence is TGTGCCAGCAGCAATGGTTTGTGGGAGGTCGTATACAATGAGCAGTTCTTC. Translation gives CASSNGLWEVVYNEQFF.

V usage is TRBV29-1 and J usage is TRBJ1-1, with D possibly TRBD1 on 5 matching bases. Trimming shortened V by 6 bases and J by 1 base, and 6 bases separated the two germline ends. Germline CDR1 SQVTM, CDR2 ANQGSEA. The CDR3 has 11 residues. CDR3 nucleotide sequence: TGCAGCGTACAGGAGAACACTGAAGCTTTCTTT. It codes for CSVQENTEAFF.

The chain couples TRBV6-4 to TRBJ1-2; TRBD1 matches 12 bases. The CDR3 loop spans 18 amino acids. Germline loops: CDR1 MRHNA, CDR2 SNTAGT. Trimming at V came to 2 bases and at J to 5 bases, leaving 12 bases not matched to a gene. CDR3 bases: TGTGCCAGCAGTGACGCACCCACCGGGACAGGGGGCGGGTATGGCTACACCTTC. This translates into CASSDAPTGTGGGYGYTF.

The chain uses TRBV6-5 and TRBJ2-7; 7 nucleotides line up with TRBD1. V trimming: 6 bases; J trimming: 2 bases; junction bases outside the gene matches: 7. The CDR3 runs 14 residues. From germline, CDR1 is MNHEY and CDR2 SVGAGI. The CDR3 nucleotides are TGTGCCAGCAGCAGGGGACAGACAACCTACGAGCAGTACTTC. Translating it yields CASSRGQTTYEQYF.

J is TRBJ1-1 and V is TRBV30, with D maybe TRBD1 (5 bases). This CDR3 spans 17 amino acids. Germline V gene data show CDR1 as GTSNPN and CDR2 as SVGIG (reference sequence). Trimming removed 1 base from V and 0 bases from J, with 18 bases in between. The DNA for the CDR3 is TGTGCCTGGAGTGATACTTCCGGACACAACATGAACACTGAAGCTTTCTTT. Translation: CAWSDTSGHNMNTEAFF.

The chain employs TRBV14 and TRBJ1-1, with D perhaps matching TRBD1 (6 bases). The CDR3 consists of 15 residues. The ends were cut back, 2 bases at V and 0 bases at J, with 10 bases in the middle. CDR1 SGHDN and CDR2 FVKESK come from the germline V gene. DNA of the CDR3: TGTGCCAGCAGCCAACAGACAGGAGTGAACACTGAAGCTTTCTTT. It translates to CASSQQTGVNTEAFF.

Note on this clone: The junction differs from germline at one of its ends, possibly a read error. The CDR3 loop reads CASRVGQGDPSF. The CDR3 nucleotides are TGTGCCAGCAGAGTGGGACAGGGAGACCCTTCTTTT. The V gene is TRBV12-3 or TRBV12-4, the J gene TRBJ2-3, with 9 bases that match TRBD1. The CDR3 runs 12 residues.

V is TRBV7-9 and J is TRBJ2-3; no definite D call. CDR3 length: 12 residues. Germline CDR1 reads SEHNR; CDR2 reads FQNEAQ (reference sequence). V gave up 5 bases and J gave up 0 bases, with 3 bases separating them. The CDR3 reads CASSPSTDTQYF. The CDR3 nucleotides read TGTGCCAGCAGCCCTAGCACAGATACGCAGTATTTT.

This chain connects TRBV18 to TRBJ2-1, with D possibly TRBD2 on 5 matching bases. V shed 0 bases and J shed 6 bases, with 12 bases lying between them. The CDR3 contains 15 residues. CDR1 is KGHSH and CDR2 is LQKENI in the germline V gene. Here the CDR3 DNA reads TGTGCCAGCTCACCACCAAACGGGGATGGCAATGAGCAGTTCTTC. Translation gives CASSPPNGDGNEQFF.

The chain joins TRBV2 to TRBJ2-2, with TRBD1 identical over 7 bases. The germline CDR1 and CDR2 sequences are SNHLY and FYNNEI. CDR3 length: 15 amino acids. J gave up 2 bases and V 7 bases, and 7 bases lay outside the gene matches. The CDR3 region is CASNLQGINTGELFF. The CDR3 coding sequence is TGTGCCAGCAACCTACAGGGGATTAACACCGGGGAGCTGTTTTTT.

This clone was detected only a few times. V and J are TRBV3-1 (or the pseudogene TRBV3-2) and TRBJ2-1; D gene uncertain. V lost 3 bases and J lost 7, with 4 bases in between. Germline V lookup: CDR1 LGHDT, CDR2 YNNKEL (reference sequence). The CDR3 is made up of 11 amino acids. The CDR3 region is CASSQRNEQFF. The DNA for the CDR3 is TGTGCCAGCAGCCAGAGGAATGAGCAGTTCTTC.

This chain uses TRBV20-1 with TRBJ2-5; 12 bases agree with TRBD2. V was pared by 6 bases and J by 14 bases, with 19 bases of the junction left unmatched. Per the germline V gene, CDR1 is DFQATT and CDR2 is SNEGSKA (reference sequence). The length of the CDR3 is 15 residues. As DNA, the CDR3 is TGCAGTGCCAGTTTAGGACTAGCGGGGTTTCGCCCCGAATACTTC. It yields the protein CSASLGLAGFRPEYF.

V gene TRBV27 combines with J gene TRBJ2-7; 7 nucleotides match TRBD2. Germline CDR1 and CDR2: MNHEY and SMNVEV (reference sequence). This CDR3 has 14 residues. The V segment lost 3 bases and the J segment 7 bases; nucleotides outside the gene matches: 9. Here the CDR3 DNA reads TGTGCCAGCAGTTTTTTGGCGGGAGTGCAAGAGCAGTACTTC. Encoded protein: CASSFLAGVQEQYF.

V and J are TRBV11-2 and TRBJ2-7, with 10 nucleotides matching TRBD2. This CDR3 contains 16 residues. The J segment lost 3 bases and the V segment lost 1 base, leaving 6 bases of the junction unmatched. Looked up from germline, CDR1 is SGHAT and CDR2 is FQNNGV. The CDR3 DNA sequence: TGTGCCAGCAGCTTAGGGAGAGCGGGAGGGGGCTACGAGCAGTACTTC. This codes for CASSLGRAGGGYEQYF.

For the CDR3, the DNA is TGTGCCAGCAGTAGCATGAGCGGGAGGGGGAATACGCAGTATTTT. Its translation is CASSSMSGRGNTQYF. The chain carries TRBV6-5 and TRBJ2-3; TRBD2 matches 10 bases. The CDR3 length is 15 residues. The germline CDR1 and CDR2 sequences are MNHEY and SVGAGI. V lost 5 bases to trimming and J lost 7 bases; unmatched junction nucleotides: 9.

This chain connects TRBV2 to TRBJ2-7; possible D gene TRBD2, 6 bases. Germline V gene sequence: CDR1 SNHLY, CDR2 FYNNEI. There are 14 residues in the CDR3. The ends were cut back, 4 bases at V and 7 bases at J, with 17 bases in the middle. CDR3 region: CASSVQLAHREQYF. In DNA, the CDR3 is TGTGCCAGCAGTGTCCAACTAGCCCATAGGGAGCAGTACTTC.

The rearrangement uses TRBV7-8 and TRBJ2-2, with TRBD1 matching 8 bases. Germline V gene lookup returns CDR1 SGHVS and CDR2 FQNEAQ. V lost 5 bases, J lost 4 bases, and 3 bases stayed unmatched. The length of the CDR3 is 14 residues. This CDR3 reads CASSRQGRTGELFF. CDR3 DNA sequence: TGTGCCAGCAGCCGACAGGGGCGCACCGGGGAGCTGTTTTTT.

This chain joins TRBV28 and TRBJ1-5, with D tentatively TRBD1 (6 bases). V was cut by 3 bases and J by 4 bases, with 10 bases left in between. The CDR3 loop spans 14 amino acids. CDR1 and CDR2 (germline): MDHEN, SYDVKM. The CDR3 here is CASSFVQGNQPQHF. CDR3 coding DNA: TGTGCCAGCAGTTTTGTTCAGGGGAATCAGCCCCAGCATTTT.

V usage is TRBV3-1 (or the pseudogene TRBV3-2) and J usage is TRBJ2-7; 8 bases match TRBD2. Per the germline V gene, CDR1 is LGHDT and CDR2 is YNNKEL (reference sequence). The CDR3 has 16 residues. Trimming took 1 base from V and 6 from J; bases not matched to a gene: 11. The CDR3 nucleotides are TGTGCCAGCAGCCAAGGTGCCTTAGCGGGACTTGGCGAGCAGTACTTC. Translating it yields CASSQGALAGLGEQYF.

The chain carries TRBV20-1 and TRBJ2-7; D is unresolved. V was clipped by 3 bases and J by 2 bases, with 11 bases between them. CDR1 and CDR2 (germline): DFQATT, SNEGSKA (reference sequence). This CDR3 comprises 13 residues. CDR3 sequence: CSASPGSAYEQYF. The CDR3 region has the DNA TGCAGTGCTAGTCCAGGATCTGCCTACGAGCAGTACTTC.

This chain's CDR3 is CASRGQGNSPLHF. CDR3 in DNA: TGTGCCAGCAGGGGACAGGGTAATTCACCCCTCCACTTT. The chain joins TRBV3-1 (or the pseudogene TRBV3-2) to TRBJ1-6; 9 bases match TRBD1. The V gene end was trimmed by 6 bases and the J gene end by 6 bases; junction bases not matched to a gene: 0. Germline values: CDR1 LGHDT, CDR2 YNNKEL (reference sequence). The CDR3 loop spans 13 amino acids.

This chain connects TRBV6-6 to TRBJ1-1, with a possible D match to TRBD1 (6 bases). The length of the CDR3 is 14 residues. V shed 7 bases and J shed 1 base, with 13 bases lying between them. Germline lookup yields CDR1 MNHNY and CDR2 SVGAGI (reference sequence). The CDR3 is CASKPDSTNTEAFF. DNA for the CDR3: TGTGCCAGCAAACCGGACAGCACGAACACTGAAGCTTTCTTT.

The chain joins TRBV7-8 to TRBJ2-2; possibly TRBD2 for D (6 bases). The CDR3 spans 15 residues. V lost 4 bases to trimming and J lost 4 bases, with 13 bases between them. Germline V gene sequence: CDR1 SGHVS, CDR2 FQNEAQ. The CDR3 bases are TGTGCCAGCAGCTCCGGAGGGCGGGGCACCGGGGAGCTGTTTTTT. Its translation is CASSSGGRGTGELFF.

The V and J genes are TRBV19 and TRBJ2-2; TRBD1 might be the D (6 bases). The germline V and J ends were trimmed by 8 bases and 5 bases, with 12 bases remaining between them. The CDR3 totals 13 residues. Germline loops: CDR1 LNHDA, CDR2 SQIVND (reference sequence). The chain's CDR3 is CASGKRGTGELFF. The CDR3 DNA reads as TGTGCCAGTGGGAAAAGGGGGACCGGGGAGCTGTTTTTT.

The chain links TRBV11-2 to TRBJ2-1; D gene uncertain. Germline V gene lookup returns CDR1 SGHAT and CDR2 FQNNGV. V lost 5 bases and J 0 bases, leaving 23 bases between the germline ends. The CDR3 has 19 residues. The CDR3 is CASSQNPPSSASSYNEQFF. The DNA for the CDR3 is TGTGCCAGCAGCCAAAACCCCCCCTCCAGCGCTAGCTCCTACAATGAGCAGTTCTTC.

Only one count was recorded for this clone. This chain links TRBV13 with TRBJ2-7; D perhaps matches TRBD2 (6 bases). Germline assignment: CDR1 PRHDT and CDR2 FYEKMQ (reference sequence). With 5 bases removed from V and 6 bases from J, the gap between germline ends came to 20 bases. The CDR3 consists of 15 residues. The CDR3 DNA sequence: TGTGCCAGCAGCACCCCCCGACTAGTGGGAGGCGAGCAGTACTTC. Encoded protein: CASSTPRLVGGEQYF. Combining the CDR3 with reference TRBV13 and TRBJ2-7 gives the whole variable domain AAGVIQSPRHLIKEKRETATLKCYPIPRHDTVYWYQQGPGQDPQFLISFYEKMQSDKGSIPDRFSAQQFSDYHSELNMSSLELGDSALYFCASSTPRLVGGEQYFGPGTRLTVT.

This chain uses TRBV18 with TRBJ2-7; tentatively, D is TRBD1 (7 bases). This CDR3 comprises 17 residues. CDR1 is KGHSH, CDR2 LQKENI, per germline. With 0 bases removed from V and 1 base from J, the gap between germline ends came to 16 bases. This CDR3 reads CASSPPRGQGGSYEQYF. CDR3 nucleotide sequence: TGTGCCAGCTCACCACCGAGGGGGCAGGGGGGATCCTACGAGCAGTACTTC.

V gene TRBV29-1 combines with J gene TRBJ2-3; TRBD2 matches at 7 bases. The CDR3 length is 14 residues. Per germline, CDR1 SQVTM and CDR2 ANQGSEA. The V gene end was trimmed by 6 bases and the J gene end by 6 bases; junction bases not matched to a gene: 12. The CDR3 DNA sequence: TGCAGCGTCGGACTAGTGACGACGGCGGATACGCAGTATTTT. It is translated as CSVGLVTTADTQYF.